This T cell receptor (beta chain) derives from a study of T cells after yellow fever vaccination. Per germline, CDR1 MNHEY and CDR2 SVGEGT. The CDR3 is 15 residues long. Between the trimmed V and J ends, which lost 8 bases and 0 bases, there was a span of 14 bases. The sample holds many counts of this clonotype. MiXCR, applied by TCRdb to the 5' RACE reads, yields one record per CDR3 protein. Here the sample spans a few hundred thousand distinct CDR3 sequences, 6.5% to 8.5% being singletons. The sequences come from PBMCs, collected about 41 days after the first yellow fever vaccination. The TCR comes from a young man who received the YFV17D yellow fever vaccine. The V call is TRBV6-2 or TRBV6-3, the J call TRBJ1-3, with D hard to call. CDR3 in amino acids: CASSYGEFSGNTIYF. DNA of the CDR3: TGTGCCAGCTCCTACGGAGAATTCTCTGGAAACACCATATATTTT.